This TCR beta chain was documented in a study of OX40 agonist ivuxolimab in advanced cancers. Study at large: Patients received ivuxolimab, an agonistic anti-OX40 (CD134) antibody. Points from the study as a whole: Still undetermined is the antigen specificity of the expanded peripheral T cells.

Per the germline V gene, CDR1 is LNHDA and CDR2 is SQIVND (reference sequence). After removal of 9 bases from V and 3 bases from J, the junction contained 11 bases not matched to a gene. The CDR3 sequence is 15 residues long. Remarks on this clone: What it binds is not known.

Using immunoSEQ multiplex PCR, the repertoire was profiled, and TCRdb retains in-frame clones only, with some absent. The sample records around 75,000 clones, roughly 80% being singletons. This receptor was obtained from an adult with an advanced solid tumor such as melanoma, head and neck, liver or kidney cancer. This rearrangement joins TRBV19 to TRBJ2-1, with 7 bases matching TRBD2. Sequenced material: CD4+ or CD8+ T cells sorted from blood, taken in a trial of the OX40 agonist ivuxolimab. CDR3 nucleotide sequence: TGTGCCAGCAGAAAGGGCGGGGGTGGCTACAATGAGCAGTTCTTC. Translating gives CASRKGGGGYNEQFF. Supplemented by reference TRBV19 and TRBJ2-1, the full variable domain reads DGGITQSPKYLFRKEGQNVTLSCEQNLNHDAMYWYRQDPGQGLRLIYYSQIVNDFQKGDIAEGYSVSREKKESFPLTVTSAQKNPTAFYLCASRKGGGGYNEQFFGPGTRLTVL.